The rows below give T cell receptor beta chains drawn from one sample of a study of T cell responses to AZD1222 COVID-19 vaccine. The protocol was immunoSEQ multiplex PCR, while the TCRdb copy is restricted to in-frame clones and leaves out a portion. This sample carries over 100,000 clones, over 75% of them seen once, and the ten largest clones take approximately 20%. Here the sequenced sample was peripheral blood, taken on day 0 of AZD1222 vaccination. These receptors all stem from an adult in good health. The CDR3 runs from the conserved cysteine through the conserved F or W. D genes are given only for firm matches. Some rows mark clone size as missing; the rest say once, few, many or name a class of expanded clone.

d_gene	abundance	v_gene	j_gene	CDR3aa	CDR3nt
TRBD1	.	TRBV2	TRBJ2-7	CASRDRDGSYEQYF	TGTGCCAGCAGGGACAGGGATGGGTCCTACGAGCAGTACTTC
TRBD1	.	TRBV5-1	TRBJ1-1	CASSLATGGSAEAFF	TGCGCCAGCAGCTTGGCGACAGGGGGAAGTGCTGAAGCTTTCTTT
TRBD1	.	TRBV18	TRBJ1-1	CASSLGAGGRNTEAFF	TGTGCCAGCTCCCTGGGAGCAGGGGGGAGGAACACTGAAGCTTTCTTT
.	once	TRBV18	TRBJ2-7	CASSPPGPSVQGQYF	TGTGCCAGCTCACCACCGGGGCCCTCCGTCCAGGGGCAGTACTTC
TRBD1	.	TRBV18	TRBJ2-7	CASSPQGTGEQYF	TGTGCCAGCTCGCCACAGGGGACAGGCGAGCAGTACTTC
TRBD1	.	TRBV11-2	TRBJ1-2	CASSPPQGAIYGYTF	TGTGCCAGCAGCCCCCCCCAGGGGGCGATTTATGGCTACACCTTC
TRBD2	.	TRBV5-4	TRBJ2-3	CASSLRGGHTQYF	TGTGCCAGCAGCTTGCGGGGGGGCCATACGCAGTATTTT
.	.	TRBV11-2	TRBJ2-2	CASSLVGGELFF	TGTGCCAGCAGCTTAGTTGGCGGGGAGCTGTTTTTT
.	.	TRBV4-1	TRBJ2-1	CASSQGAGYEQFF	TGCGCCAGCAGCCAAGGGGCCGGGTATGAGCAGTTCTTC
.	.	TRBV4-3	TRBJ1-2	CASSQDLGADGYTF	TGCGCCAGCAGCCAAGATCTGGGGGCCGATGGCTACACCTTC
TRBD2	once	TRBV11-2	TRBJ2-5	CASSLAPSRAGDNQETQYF	TGTGCCAGCAGCCTAGCCCCCTCCCGAGCGGGGGACAACCAAGAGACCCAGTACTTC
.	.	TRBV21-1	TRBJ2-7	CASSKNGQGFTYEQYF	TGTGCCAGCAGCAAAAACGGACAGGGATTTACCTACGAGCAGTACTTC
.	.	TRBV9	TRBJ1-1	CASRRDTTNTEAFF	TGTGCCAGCAGGCGGGACACGACGAACACTGAAGCTTTCTTT
TRBD1	.	TRBV27	TRBJ1-5	CASSPGTVGSQHF	TGTGCCAGCAGTCCCGGGACAGTGGGGTCCCAGCATTTT
.	.	TRBV30	TRBJ1-4	CVLGNRKEKLFF	TGTGTGTTGGGCAATCGAAAGGAAAAACTGTTTTTT
.	.	TRBV3-1/TRBV3-2	TRBJ2-7	CASSQGVRGEQYF	TGTGCCAGCAGCCAAGGGGTCCGAGGAGAGCAGTACTTC
.	.	TRBV2	TRBJ2-2	CASHWQGGLFF	TGTGCCAGCCATTGGCAGGGAGGGCTGTTTTTT
.	.	TRBV18	TRBJ2-7	CASSPLKGHEQYF	TGTGCCAGCTCACCACTAAAGGGCCACGAGCAGTACTTC
.	.	TRBV7-6	TRBJ1-6	CASSLRESYNSPLHF	TGTGCCAGCAGCTTACGAGAGTCCTATAATTCACCCCTCCACTTT
.	.	TRBV5-6	TRBJ1-2	CASSLKLGGIDYGYTF	TGTGCCAGCAGCTTGAAGTTGGGGGGTATTGACTATGGCTACACCTTC
TRBD1	.	TRBV7-9	TRBJ1-1	CASSPYGQGVTEAFF	TGTGCCAGCAGCCCCTACGGACAGGGGGTGACTGAAGCTTTCTTT
.	many	TRBV10-1	TRBJ2-3	CASSESRSVDTQYF	TGCGCCAGCAGTGAGTCGAGGTCAGTGGATACGCAGTATTTT
.	.	TRBV28	TRBJ2-7	CASTGEAYEQYF	TGTGCCAGCACAGGAGAGGCCTACGAGCAGTACTTC
.	.	TRBV9	TRBJ2-3	CASSVEGGLTDTQYF	TGTGCCAGCAGCGTAGAGGGCGGTCTCACAGATACGCAGTATTTT
.	.	TRBV28	TRBJ1-1	CASSGGNTEAFF	TGTGCCAGCAGTGGGGGGAACACTGAAGCTTTCTTT
.	.	TRBV9	TRBJ1-2	CASSVDRWLFAF	TGTGCCAGCAGCGTAGACCGATGGTTATTCGCCTTC
.	.	TRBV27	TRBJ1-4	CASSPRATNEKLFF	TGTGCCAGCAGCCCCCGCGCAACTAATGAAAAACTGTTTTTT
TRBD2	.	TRBV28	TRBJ2-2	CASSLFSGRTGELFF	TGTGCCAGCAGTTTATTTAGCGGGCGCACCGGGGAGCTGTTTTTT
.	.	TRBV6-5	TRBJ2-2	CASRTGGELFF	TGTGCCAGCAGAACCGGGGGGGAGCTGTTTTTT
TRBD2	few	TRBV18	TRBJ2-1	CASSETSGVNNEQFF	TGTGCCAGCTCGGAGACTAGCGGGGTTAACAATGAGCAGTTCTTC
.	.	TRBV6-2/TRBV6-3	TRBJ2-7	CASSEQDSSYEQYF	TGTGCCAGCAGCGAGCAGGACAGCTCCTACGAGCAGTACTTC
TRBD1	.	TRBV6-6	TRBJ2-3	CASGGQGGVDTQYF	TGTGCCAGCGGCGGACAGGGGGGTGTCGATACGCAGTATTTT
.	.	TRBV7-2	TRBJ2-7	CASSPSSGPMGEQYF	TGTGCCAGCAGCCCTTCTTCCGGGCCCATGGGGGAGCAGTACTTC
TRBD2	once	TRBV5-1	TRBJ2-7	CASSPGRLAGTNYEQYF	TGCGCCAGCAGTCCTGGCCGGCTAGCGGGGACGAACTACGAGCAGTACTTC
TRBD1	.	TRBV15	TRBJ1-5	CATSRDLTGVQPQHF	TGTGCCACCAGCAGAGATCTGACAGGGGTTCAGCCCCAGCATTTT
TRBD1	.	TRBV7-3	TRBJ1-1	CASSSTGGRGDTEAFF	TGTGCCAGCAGCTCTACAGGGGGACGCGGGGACACTGAAGCTTTCTTT
.	once	TRBV9	TRBJ2-7	CASSADSSYEQYF	TGTGCCAGCAGCGCGGACAGTTCCTACGAGCAGTACTTC
.	.	TRBV6-2/TRBV6-3	TRBJ2-7	CASSYSPQRILSVTYEQYF	TGTGCCAGCAGTTACTCCCCCCAGAGGATATTGAGTGTTACCTACGAGCAGTACTTC
TRBD1	once	TRBV6-5	TRBJ2-4	CGTTGLSIKEQGDF	TGTGGAACTACGGGTTTAAGTATAAAAGAGCAGGGGGACTTC
TRBD2	.	TRBV28	TRBJ2-5	CASSTRLAGAETQYF	TGTGCCAGCAGTACGCGACTAGCGGGGGCAGAGACCCAGTACTTC
TRBD2	.	TRBV24-1	TRBJ2-1	CATSDRAGGSSYNEQFF	TGTGCCACCAGTGACCGGGCCGGGGGGAGCTCCTACAATGAGCAGTTCTTC
.	.	TRBV7-8	TRBJ1-1	CASSSGWGEAFF	TGTGCCAGCAGCTCGGGGTGGGGTGAAGCTTTCTTT
TRBD1	.	TRBV7-2	TRBJ2-5	CASRPPAGGETQYF	TGTGCCAGCAGGCCCCCTGCAGGGGGCGAGACCCAGTACTTC
.	.	TRBV5-1	TRBJ2-4	CASSSQYRSKNIQYF	TGCGCCAGCAGCTCACAGTATCGGTCCAAAAACATTCAGTACTTC
TRBD1	.	TRBV5-6	TRBJ2-7	CASSSRQGATKEQYF	TGTGCCAGCAGCTCCAGACAGGGGGCTACGAAAGAGCAGTACTTC
TRBD1	.	TRBV3-1/TRBV3-2	TRBJ1-1	CASSHDRVQNTEAFF	TGTGCCAGCAGCCATGACAGGGTTCAGAACACTGAAGCTTTCTTT
.	.	TRBV6-6	TRBJ1-2	CASNDYGYTF	TGTGCCAGCAACGACTATGGCTACACCTTC
.	.	TRBV5-8	TRBJ2-5	CASSPQVRGTQYF	TGTGCCAGCAGCCCTCAGGTTAGAGGGACCCAGTACTTC
.	.	TRBV11-2	TRBJ1-1	CASSYRFYTEAFF	TGTGCCAGCAGCTACAGGTTCTACACTGAAGCTTTCTTT
TRBD1	once	TRBV6-5	TRBJ2-7	CASSYPQGAKHEQYF	TGTGCCAGCAGTTACCCACAGGGGGCGAAGCACGAGCAGTACTTC
.	.	TRBV10-3	TRBJ1-1	CAISESRGNTEAFF	TGTGCCATCAGTGAGTCCAGGGGAAACACTGAAGCTTTCTTT
TRBD1	.	TRBV5-6	TRBJ1-2	CASSLGTGNYGYTF	TGTGCCAGCAGCTTGGGGACAGGCAACTATGGCTACACCTTC
.	.	TRBV5-1	TRBJ1-3	CASSDTGFPGNTIYF	TGCGCCAGCAGCGATACAGGGTTTCCTGGAAACACCATATATTTT
TRBD1	.	TRBV15	TRBJ2-3	CATSSRFWGQGTDTQYF	TGTGCCACCAGCTCAAGATTCTGGGGACAGGGGACAGATACGCAGTATTTT